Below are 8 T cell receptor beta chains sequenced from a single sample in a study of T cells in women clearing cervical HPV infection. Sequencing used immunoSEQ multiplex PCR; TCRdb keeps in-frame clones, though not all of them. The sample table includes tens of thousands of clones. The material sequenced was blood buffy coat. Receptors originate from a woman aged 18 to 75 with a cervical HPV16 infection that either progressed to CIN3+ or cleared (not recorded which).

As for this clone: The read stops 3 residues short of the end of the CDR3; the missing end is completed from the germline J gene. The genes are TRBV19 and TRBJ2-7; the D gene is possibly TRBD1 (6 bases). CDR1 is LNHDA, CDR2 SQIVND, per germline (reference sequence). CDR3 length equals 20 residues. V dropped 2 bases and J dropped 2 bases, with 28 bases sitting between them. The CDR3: CASSISLMGAQSHVPYEQYF. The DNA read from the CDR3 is TGTGCCAGTAGTATAAGTTTAATGGGGGCGCAATCCCATGTTCCCTACGAG. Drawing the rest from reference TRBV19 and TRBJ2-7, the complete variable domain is DGGITQSPKYLFRKEGQNVTLSCEQNLNHDAMYWYRQDPGQGLRLIYYSQIVNDFQKGDIAEGYSVSREKKESFPLTVTSAQKNPTAFYLCASSISLMGAQSHVPYEQYFGPGTRLTVT.

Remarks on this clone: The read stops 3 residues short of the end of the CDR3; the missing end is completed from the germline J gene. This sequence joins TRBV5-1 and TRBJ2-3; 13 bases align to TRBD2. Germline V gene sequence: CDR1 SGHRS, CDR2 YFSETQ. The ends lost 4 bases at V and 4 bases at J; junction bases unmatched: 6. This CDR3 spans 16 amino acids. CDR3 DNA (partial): TGCGCCAGCAGCCAAGGGACTAGCGGGACGGCAGATACG. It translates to CASSQGTSGTADT. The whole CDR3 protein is CASSQGTSGTADTQYF.

Here the CDR3 reads CAWGHRDEQFF. The DNA read from the CDR3 is TGTGCCTGGGGCCACAGGGATGAG. This chain uses TRBV30 with TRBJ2-1; possible D gene TRBD1, 6 bases. The read terminates 3 residues ahead of where the CDR3 ends, so the germline J gene completes it. The CDR3 sequence is 11 residues long. Trimming removed 5 bases at V and 8 bases at J, with 10 bases between. Germline-derived CDR1 and CDR2 are GTSNPN and SVGIG (reference sequence).

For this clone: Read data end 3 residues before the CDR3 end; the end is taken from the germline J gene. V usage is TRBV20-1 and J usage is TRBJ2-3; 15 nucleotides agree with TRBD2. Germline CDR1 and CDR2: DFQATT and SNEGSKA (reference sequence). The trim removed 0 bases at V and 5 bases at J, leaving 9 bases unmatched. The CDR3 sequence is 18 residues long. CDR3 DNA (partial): TGCAGTGCTAGAGAGAGAGGGACTAGCGGGAGGAAAGGAGATACG. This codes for CSARERGTSGRKGDT. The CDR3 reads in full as CSARERGTSGRKGDTQYF.

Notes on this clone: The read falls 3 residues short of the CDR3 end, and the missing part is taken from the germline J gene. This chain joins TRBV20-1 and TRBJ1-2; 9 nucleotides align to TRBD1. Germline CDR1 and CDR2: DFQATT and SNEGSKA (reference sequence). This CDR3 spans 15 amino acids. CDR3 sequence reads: CSARAIVDRGYGYTF. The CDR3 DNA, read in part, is TGCAGTGCTAGAGCAATAGTGGACAGGGGCTACGGC.

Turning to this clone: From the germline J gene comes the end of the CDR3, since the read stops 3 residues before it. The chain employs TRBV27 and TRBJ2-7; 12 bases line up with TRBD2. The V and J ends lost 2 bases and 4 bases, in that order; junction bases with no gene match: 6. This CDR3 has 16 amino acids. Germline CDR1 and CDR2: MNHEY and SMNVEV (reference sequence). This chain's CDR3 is CASSLTRLAGAYEQYF. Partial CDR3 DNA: TGTGCCAGCAGTTTAACCCGACTAGCGGGAGCGTACGAG.

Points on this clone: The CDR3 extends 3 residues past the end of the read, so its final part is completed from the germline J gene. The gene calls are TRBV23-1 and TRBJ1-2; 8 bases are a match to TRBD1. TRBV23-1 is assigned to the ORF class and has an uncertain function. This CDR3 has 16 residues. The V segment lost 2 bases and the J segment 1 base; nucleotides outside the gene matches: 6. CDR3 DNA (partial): TGCGCCAGCAGTCAAGCGACAGGGGACCTTAACTATGGC. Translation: CASSQATGDLNYG. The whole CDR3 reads CASSQATGDLNYGYTF.

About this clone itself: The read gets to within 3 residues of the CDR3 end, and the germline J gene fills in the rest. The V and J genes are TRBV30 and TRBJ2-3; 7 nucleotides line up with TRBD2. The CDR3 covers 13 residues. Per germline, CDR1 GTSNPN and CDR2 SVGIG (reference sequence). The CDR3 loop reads CAWSWTSYEAQYF. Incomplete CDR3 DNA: TGTGCCTGGAGCTGGACTAGTTACGAGGCG.